This T cell receptor beta chain emerged from a study of response to subunit inactivated influenza vaccine (dated by TCRdb to 2017 to 2018). The study in broad terms: Deep quantitative profiling of the T cell receptor repertoire was used in the study to follow responses to a trivalent subunit inactivated influenza vaccine.

From the cysteine through the phenylalanine, the CDR3 covers 14 amino acids. Only the CDR3 part of the read is kept: 42 bases, read in frame from the first base. CDR1 and CDR2 (LNHNV, YYDKDF) derive from the germline V gene (reference sequence). Deletion took 0 bases off V and 8 bases off J, with a span of 11 bases between the germline ends. What the research found in general, with its limitations: It was suggested by the authors that each seasonal influenza vaccination may recruit only a limited number of new T cells.

A remark on this clonotype: No cognate antigen has been identified for it. Base qualities are missing; no much larger clone stands one base away.

The method behind the library was RT-PCR. The sequencer listed for this sample is Illumina HiSeq 2500. TCRdb redid the processing of the public reads, applying fastp at Q25 and MiXCR, and retained in-frame beta chains. Rows merge per CDR3 protein into single entries with the most common DNA and genes. This sample is represented by hundreds of thousands of distinct CDR3 sequences; 14% of them were singletons. The ten largest clones capture about 7.6% of the sample. Recombination connected TRBV15 to TRBJ2-1; the D gene lacks a confident call. The sequence came from a man in his forties or fifties who received an inactivated influenza vaccine. Donor details come from another sample of the same person, matched by shared clones. This specimen consisted of PBMCs from blood, obtained approximately 15 days before vaccination. In nucleotides, the sequence is TGTGCCACCAGCAGAGATGGTAAGGACCATGAGCAGTTCTTC. The translation is CATSRDGKDHEQFF.